The 5 T cell receptor beta chains below come from one sample, sequenced in a study of blood T cell repertoires in COVID-19 (dated by TCRdb to 2018 to 2021). To prepare the library, the immunoSEQ multiplex PCR assay was applied. The source is immuneACCESS, and TCRdb retained only in-frame sequences with V and J called. Part of the clones is not carried over; for the studies checked, unresolved V genes explain less than half of this, and the remainder is unexplained. The table for this sample lists about 330,000 clones; about 92% of them were counted only once. The top ten clonotypes cover approximately 17% of the sample. The specimen was PBMCs or T cells enriched from blood (not recorded which). The receptors come from a woman aged 25 to 39 who had recovered from COVID-19.

This chain joins TRBV27 and TRBJ2-3; 10 bases align to TRBD1. This CDR3 comprises 15 residues. J gave up 3 bases and V 7 bases, and 7 bases lay outside the gene matches. The V gene's germline CDR1 is MNHEY and CDR2 SMNVEV (reference sequence). The CDR3 reads CASTPGQGWTDTQYF. The CDR3 nucleotides are TGTGCCAGCACCCCGGGACAGGGGTGGACAGATACGCAGTATTTT.

V usage is TRBV5-1 and J usage is TRBJ2-5, with 8 bases aligning to TRBD1. V gave up 0 bases and J gave up 5 bases; unmatched junction bases: 9. This CDR3 is 16 amino acids long. Germline V gives CDR1 SGHRS, CDR2 YFSETQ. This CDR3 reads CASSLGDRGFGETQYF. CDR3 nucleotides: TGCGCCAGCAGCTTGGGAGACAGGGGTTTCGGGGAGACCCAGTACTTC.

The chain joins TRBV2 to TRBJ2-1; D unclear. V lost 2 bases and J 0 bases, leaving 8 bases between the germline ends. Germline loops: CDR1 SNHLY, CDR2 FYNNEI. The CDR3 is made up of 15 amino acids. The CDR3 nucleotides are TGTGCCAGCAGTGAAACTAAGAGCTCCTACAATGAGCAGTTCTTC. Encoded protein: CASSETKSSYNEQFF.

The chain uses TRBV19 and TRBJ2-5; 12 bases align to TRBD2. The CDR3 runs 16 residues. Germline V lookup: CDR1 LNHDA, CDR2 SQIVND (reference sequence). The V gene end was trimmed by 6 bases and the J gene end by 1 base; junction bases not matched to a gene: 6. The DNA of the CDR3 is TGTGCCAGTAGCCTCCAACTAGCGGGGGGCCAAGAGACCCAGTACTTC. Its translation: CASSLQLAGGQETQYF. Full variable domain (outside the CDR3, taken from reference TRBV19 and TRBJ2-5): DGGITQSPKYLFRKEGQNVTLSCEQNLNHDAMYWYRQDPGQGLRLIYYSQIVNDFQKGDIAEGYSVSREKKESFPLTVTSAQKNPTAFYLCASSLQLAGGQETQYFGPGTRLLVL.

The chain is built from TRBV28 and TRBJ1-5, with D possibly matching TRBD1 (6 bases). Germline values: CDR1 MDHEN, CDR2 SYDVKM. This CDR3 region has 15 residues. V was cut by 6 bases and J by 3 bases, with 15 bases left in between. The CDR3 sequence: CASSRRGGANQPQHF. The DNA of the CDR3 is TGTGCCAGCAGCCGTCGGGGGGGCGCCAATCAGCCCCAGCATTTT.